The source of this T cell receptor (beta chain) is a study of blood T cells in healthy people across ages. Overall study findings and caveats: Both higher diversity and more naive CD4+ cells marked long-lived donors when set against aged donors. CMV status of donors was unknown, possibly confounding expanded clonotype changes. Estimated diversity, derived from one million T cells, was regarded as an underestimate.

In germline, CDR1 is DFQATT, CDR2 SNEGSKA (reference sequence). The CDR3 sequence is 14 residues long. V was pared by 0 bases and J by 0 bases, with 8 bases between. Turning to this clonotype: The antigen remains unidentified.

A J-beta primer mix and a sample-barcoded 5' primer were used in a second PCR of roughly 6 to 12 cycles. TCRdb processed the 5' RACE reads anew with MiXCR; each CDR3 protein has one entry. The sample consists of more than 500,000 distinct CDR3 sequences, about 28% of them appearing once. The same specimen was also included in a second study, on T cells of mothers and their children.

This receptor was taken from a boy between 2 and 10 years old in good health. The sequencing sample was made of blood. V and J are TRBV20-1 and TRBJ1-1; D is unclear. CDR3 sequence: CSARDPRLNTEAFF. The CDR3 DNA reads TGCAGTGCTAGAGATCCCCGATTGAACACTGAAGCTTTCTTT.